This T cell receptor (beta chain) was sequenced during a study of blood T cell repertoires in COVID-19. This CDR3 has 14 amino acids. Trimming took off 1 base at V and 5 bases at J, with 11 bases between the two ends. CDR1 is MNHNS and CDR2 is SASEGT in the germline V gene. In the original workflow: Nucleated cell counts were estimated from reference gene primer amplification. Repertoires were generated with immunoSEQ multiplex PCR, while TCRdb's copy carries only in-frame clones and drops some. The DNA gave D and trimming, while V, J and clone size come from that table. Of some 250,000 clones in the sample, roughly 88% were seen once.

This sequence joins TRBV6-1 and TRBJ2-5, with a possible D match to TRBD2 (6 bases). Sequenced: peripheral blood. The receptor was isolated from a woman aged 30 to 39 with acute or convalescent COVID-19. The CDR3 loop is CASSEVSRGETQYF. CDR3 in DNA: TGTGCCAGCAGTGAAGTGAGCCGGGGGGAGACCCAGTACTTC.